This T cell receptor (beta chain) was observed in a study of blood T cells in healthy people across ages. This clonotype turned up a few times. Its antigen is not known. Next came a second PCR, run for about 6 to 12 cycles, which used a sample-barcoded 5' primer along with a J-beta primer mix. Tagging of each cDNA molecule was performed by a template-switch adaptor with 12 random nucleotides. From the 5' RACE reads, TCRdb called clonotypes with MiXCR, one entry per CDR3 protein. The sample has roughly 1,000,000 distinct CDR3 sequences, almost 25% seen once. Study-wide findings and caveats: The fall in TCR beta diversity per million T cells was roughly linear with age.

The same sample was also used in a study of T cells of mothers and their children. That source notes: Healthy Caucasian mothers, a few in number, and their six children were the donors. No persistent microchimeric T cell clones were detected at approximately 91 clones per million clonotypes sensitivity.

Specimen: blood. The source is a girl aged 2 to 10 in good health.

The CDR3 here is CASSEPLAGVRPEQFF. CDR3 coding DNA: TGTGCCAGCAGTGAACCGCTAGCGGGAGTTAGGCCGGAGCAGTTCTTC. The chain uses TRBV6-1 and TRBJ2-1; 10 positions match TRBD2. Germline CDR1 MNHNS, CDR2 SASEGT. The CDR3 contains 16 residues. V shed 2 bases, J shed 10 bases, and the junction held 11 bases outside the gene matches.